This TCR beta chain was obtained from a study of stem cell transplantation in POMP-related autoinflammatory disease. As for the study in general: Hypothesis: faulty thymoproteasomes impair CD8+ T-cell selection, skewing TRB repertoires. Pre-transplant patients had naive-skewed CD4+ T cells and few CD8+ T cells.

Germline trimming cut 3 bases from V and 4 bases from J; bases unmatched to any gene: 7. Germline CDR1 LNHDA, CDR2 SQIVND (reference sequence). This CDR3 has 15 amino acids. PRAID featured prominent immunodeficiency. The repertoire was sequenced with immunoSEQ multiplex PCR; TCRdb's copy has only in-frame clones and lacks some. The data hold about 8,900 clones, with just over 90% observed a single time. The study, taken as a whole, reports: PRAID patients trended toward lower TRB diversity and higher clonality in all analyzed T-cell subsets. Unique TRB V-J gene pairings were limited in number in patients with PRAID.

Details on this clone: Its antigen is still unknown.

The TCR sequence derives from a human donor with POMP-related autoinflammation and immune dysregulation (PRAID). The starting material was CD8+ T cells from PBMCs, obtained before stem cell transplantation. The J gene is TRBJ1-1, the V gene TRBV19, with TRBD1 matching over 8 bases. Written as DNA, the CDR3 is TGTGCCAGTAGTATGGTATACAGGGGGTCCACTGAAGCTTTCTTT. Translated: CASSMVYRGSTEAFF.